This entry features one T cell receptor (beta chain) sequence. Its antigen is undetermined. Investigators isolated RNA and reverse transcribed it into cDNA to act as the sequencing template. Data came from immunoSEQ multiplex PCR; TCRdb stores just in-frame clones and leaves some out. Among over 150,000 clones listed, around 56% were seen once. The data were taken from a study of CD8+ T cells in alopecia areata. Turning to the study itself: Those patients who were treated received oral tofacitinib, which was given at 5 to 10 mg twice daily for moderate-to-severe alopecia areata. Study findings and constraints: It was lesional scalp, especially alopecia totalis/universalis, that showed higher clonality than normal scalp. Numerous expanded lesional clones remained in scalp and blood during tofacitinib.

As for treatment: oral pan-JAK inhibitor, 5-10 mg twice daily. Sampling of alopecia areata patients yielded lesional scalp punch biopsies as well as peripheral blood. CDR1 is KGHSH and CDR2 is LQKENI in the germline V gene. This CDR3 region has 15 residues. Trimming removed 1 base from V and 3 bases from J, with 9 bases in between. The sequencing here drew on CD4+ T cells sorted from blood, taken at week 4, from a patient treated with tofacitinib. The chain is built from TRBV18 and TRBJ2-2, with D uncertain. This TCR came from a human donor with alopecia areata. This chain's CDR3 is CASSPQFLHTGELFF. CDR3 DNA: TGTGCCAGCTCACCACAGTTCTTACACACCGGGGAGCTGTTTTTT.